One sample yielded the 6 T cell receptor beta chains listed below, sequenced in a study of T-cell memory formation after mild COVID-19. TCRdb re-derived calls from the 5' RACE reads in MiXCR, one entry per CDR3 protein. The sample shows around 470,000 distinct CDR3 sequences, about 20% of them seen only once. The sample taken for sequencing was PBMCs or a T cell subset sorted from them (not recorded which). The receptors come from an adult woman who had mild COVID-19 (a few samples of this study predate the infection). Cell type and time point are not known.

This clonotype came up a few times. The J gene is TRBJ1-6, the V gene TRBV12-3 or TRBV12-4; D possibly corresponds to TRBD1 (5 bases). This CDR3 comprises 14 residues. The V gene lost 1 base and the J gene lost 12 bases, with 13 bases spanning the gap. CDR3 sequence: CASSLGGGVGPLHF. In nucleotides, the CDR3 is TGTGCCAGCAGTTTAGGAGGAGGGGTTGGACCCCTCCACTTT.

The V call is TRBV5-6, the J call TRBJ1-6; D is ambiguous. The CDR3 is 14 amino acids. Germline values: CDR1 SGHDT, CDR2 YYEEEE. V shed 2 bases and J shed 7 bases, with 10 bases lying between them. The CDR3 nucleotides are TGTGCCAGCAGCTTCTACGATTCGAATTCACCCCTCCACTTT. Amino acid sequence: CASSFYDSNSPLHF. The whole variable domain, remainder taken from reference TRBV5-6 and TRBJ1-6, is DAGVTQSPTHLIKTRGQQVTLRCSPKSGHDTVSWYQQALGQGPQFIFQYYEEEERQRGNFPDRFSGHQFPNYSSELNVNALLLGDSALYLCASSFYDSNSPLHFGNGTRLTVT.

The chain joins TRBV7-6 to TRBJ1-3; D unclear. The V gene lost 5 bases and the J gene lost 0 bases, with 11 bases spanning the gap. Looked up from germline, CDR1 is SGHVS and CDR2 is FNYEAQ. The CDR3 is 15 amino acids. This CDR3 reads CASSATGPSGNTIYF. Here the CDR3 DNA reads TGTGCCAGCAGCGCCACTGGGCCCTCTGGAAACACCATATATTTT.

The CDR3 region has the DNA TGTGCCAGCAGCCCCAGTGGACAGGGGGCGAACACCGGGGAGCTGTTTTTT. It yields the protein CASSPSGQGANTGELFF. The chain combines TRBV7-3 with TRBJ2-2, with 10 positions matching TRBD1. Germline V gives CDR1 SGHTA, CDR2 FQGTGA. After removal of 5 bases from V and 0 bases from J, the junction contained 6 bases not matched to a gene. CDR3 length: 17 residues.

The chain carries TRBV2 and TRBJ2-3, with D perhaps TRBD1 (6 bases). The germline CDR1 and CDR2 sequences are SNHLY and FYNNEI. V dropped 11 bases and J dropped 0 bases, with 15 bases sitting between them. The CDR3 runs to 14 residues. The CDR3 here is CAVRDTPSTDTQYF. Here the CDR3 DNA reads TGTGCCGTCCGGGACACACCTAGCACAGATACGCAGTATTTT.

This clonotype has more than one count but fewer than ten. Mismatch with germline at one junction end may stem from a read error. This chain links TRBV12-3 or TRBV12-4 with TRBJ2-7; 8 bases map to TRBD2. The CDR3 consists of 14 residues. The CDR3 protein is CASRLAGSSYEQYF. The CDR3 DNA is TGTGCCAGCAGGTTAGCGGGGAGCTCCTACGAGCAGTACTTC.